The clone carrying this T cell receptor (beta chain) has at least ten counts. What it recognizes is unknown. The sample is drawn from a study of CD8 T cells in ankylosing spondylitis. Study-wide findings and caveats: Disease-linked clones bore a CD8+ phenotype, appearing relatively rarely in peripheral blood. Matched ankylosing spondylitis synovial fluid reportedly contained a significantly enriched population of disease-linked clones.

TCRdb recomputed calls from the 5' RACE reads with MiXCR, one row per CDR3 protein. The data show some 63,000 distinct CDR3 sequences, roughly 6.1% seen once. The germline V and J ends were trimmed by 5 bases and 5 bases, with 15 bases remaining between them. Germline CDR1 and CDR2: SGHTA and FQGNSA. CDR3 size: 14 residues. Sequenced sample: synovial fluid, either unsorted or a sorted T cell fraction (not recorded which). The TCR sequence derives from a male donor with ankylosing spondylitis. The V call is TRBV7-2, the J call TRBJ2-5; D is uncertain. The CDR3 DNA sequence: TGTGCCAGCAGCCAAGCTGGCAGGTGGGAGACCCAGTACTTC. It is translated as CASSQAGRWETQYF.